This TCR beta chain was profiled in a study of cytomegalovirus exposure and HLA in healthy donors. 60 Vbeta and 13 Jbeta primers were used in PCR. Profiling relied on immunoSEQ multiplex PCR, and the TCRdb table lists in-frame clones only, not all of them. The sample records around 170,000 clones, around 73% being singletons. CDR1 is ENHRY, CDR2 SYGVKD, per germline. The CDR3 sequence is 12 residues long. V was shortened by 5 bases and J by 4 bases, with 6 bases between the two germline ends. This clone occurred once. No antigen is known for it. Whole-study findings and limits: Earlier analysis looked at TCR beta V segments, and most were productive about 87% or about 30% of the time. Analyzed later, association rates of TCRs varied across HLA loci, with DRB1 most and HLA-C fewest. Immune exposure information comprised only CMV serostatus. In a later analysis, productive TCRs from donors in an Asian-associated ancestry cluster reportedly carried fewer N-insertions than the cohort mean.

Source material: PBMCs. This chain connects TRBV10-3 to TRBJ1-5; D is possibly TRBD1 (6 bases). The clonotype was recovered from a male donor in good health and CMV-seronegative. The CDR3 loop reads CAISQGNQPQHF. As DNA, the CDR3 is TGTGCCATCAGTCAGGGGAATCAGCCCCAGCATTTT.